Listed below are T cell receptor beta chains from one sample, sequenced in a study of PD-1 and CTLA-4 blockade in melanoma. Sequenced by immunoSEQ multiplex PCR; TCRdb stores in-frame clones only, minus some. The data hold approximately 15,000 clones, with around 70% observed a single time. Sequences were derived from CD8+ T cells from peripheral blood, sampled from a patient given anti-PD-1 treatment. These receptors all stem from a human donor with melanoma. The CDR3 runs from the conserved cysteine through the conserved F or W. D genes are given only for firm matches. Part of the rows lack a size; the others show once, few, many or a class for expanded clones.

J gene | clone size | CDR3 length | V gene | D gene | CDR3 DNA | CDR3 protein
TRBJ2-1 | NA | 14 | TRBV2 | NA | TGTGCCACCACCTCCCCCAGCTCCTACAATGAGCAGTTCTTC | CATTSPSSYNEQFF
TRBJ2-5 | NA | 15 | TRBV6-5 | NA | TGTGCCAGCAGTCCCTCAACGGATCGAGCAGGGACCCAGTACTTC | CASSPSTDRAGTQYF
TRBJ2-1 | NA | 15 | TRBV15 | NA | TGTGCCACCACCCCCCCTTTAAAACCCTACAATGAGCAGTTCTTC | CATTPPLKPYNEQFF
TRBJ1-6 | NA | 15 | TRBV19 | TRBD1 | TGTGCCAGTAGTATGGGCGGACAGGGCAGTTCACCCCTCCACTTT | CASSMGGQGSSPLHF
TRBJ2-3 | NA | 20 | TRBV11-3 | NA | TGTGCCAGCAGCCCCTTGGACCGACCTCGTGGGCTTATTGGCACAGATACGCAGTATTTT | CASSPLDRPRGLIGTDTQYF
TRBJ2-1 | NA | 15 | TRBV6-5 | TRBD2 | TGTGCCAGCTCTTCCGGGACTAGTGTGATCAATGAGCAGTTCTTC | CASSSGTSVINEQFF
TRBJ2-7 | medium-sized | 16 | TRBV5-1 | TRBD1 | TGCGCCAGCAGCTTGCGGACAGGGGACCTCACCTACGAGCAGTACTTC | CASSLRTGDLTYEQYF
TRBJ1-5 | once | 13 | TRBV13 | TRBD1 | TGTGCCAGCAGCCCCCGACAGGGCCAGCCCCAGCATTTT | CASSPRQGQPQHF
TRBJ1-5 | medium-sized | 15 | TRBV12-5 | NA | TGTGCTAGTGGCCAACGGTTACATAGCAATCAGCCCCAGCATTTT | CASGQRLHSNQPQHF
TRBJ1-2 | NA | 13 | TRBV19 | NA | TGTGCCAGTAGTATGACAGAAAGGGATGGCTACACCTTC | CASSMTERDGYTF
TRBJ2-7 | NA | 13 | TRBV30 | TRBD1 | TGTGCCTGGGATACAGGGGTGGGCTACGAGCAGTACTTC | CAWDTGVGYEQYF
TRBJ1-1 | NA | 15 | TRBV27 | NA | TGTGCCAGCAGTCCCCTGAGGGAAAGGCAGACTGAAGCTTTCTTT | CASSPLRERQTEAFF
TRBJ1-4 | NA | 19 | TRBV3-1/TRBV3-2 | NA | TGTGCCAGCAGCCAAGAACGGGGGAGAGGGGGAGAAACTAATGAAAAACTGTTTTTT | CASSQERGRGGETNEKLFF
TRBJ2-1 | once | 20 | TRBV7-6 | TRBD2 | TGTGCCAGCAGCTTAAGGGGGGGTAGCGGGAGAGCTTTATCGTACAATGAGCAGTTCTTC | CASSLRGGSGRALSYNEQFF
TRBJ1-5 | NA | 16 | TRBV5-6 | TRBD1 | TGTGCCAGCAGCTTGTGGCAGGGGGGAAAGCTTCAGCCCCAGCATTTT | CASSLWQGGKLQPQHF
TRBJ1-5 | NA | 15 | TRBV5-1 | NA | TGCGCCAGCAGCTTGGGAGGGGCCCCCTCTTGGCCCCAGCATTTT | CASSLGGAPSWPQHF
TRBJ1-1 | NA | 12 | TRBV30 | NA | TGTGCCTGGAGCGTGCTTAACACTGAAGCTTTCTTT | CAWSVLNTEAFF
TRBJ2-7 | NA | 15 | TRBV13 | TRBD2 | TGTGCCAGCAGCCTAAGCGGGACGGAGCTCCACGAGCAGTACTTC | CASSLSGTELHEQYF
TRBJ1-6 | NA | 16 | TRBV5-4 | NA | TGTGCCAGCAGCTTGGAAGGGAGTTTCTATAATTCACCCCTCCACTTT | CASSLEGSFYNSPLHF